This entry features one T cell receptor (beta chain) sequence. Other DNA sequences of this sample code for an identical CDR3. The repertoire was sequenced with immunoSEQ multiplex PCR; TCRdb's copy has only in-frame clones and lacks some. The sample includes about 3,000 clones, roughly 80% of them seen just once. The data stem from a study of immune evolution from preneoplasia to lung adenocarcinoma. The CDR3 extends over 13 amino acids. V lost 9 bases and J 8 bases, leaving 14 bases between the germline ends. Germline V CDR1 and CDR2: LNHNV, YYDKDF (reference sequence). The chain recombines TRBV15 with TRBJ1-6; D is possibly TRBD1 (5 bases). This TCR came from a person aged 65 to 85 with lung adenocarcinoma. Input material: FFPE adjacent normal lung tissue. CDR3: CATQGELDSPLHF. CDR3 bases: TGTGCCACTCAGGGTGAGCTAGATTCACCCCTCCACTTT.